This TCR beta chain came from a study of regulatory dendritic cells for organ transplantation. In germline, CDR1 is SEHNR, CDR2 FQNEAQ (reference sequence). This CDR3 is 13 amino acids long. J gave up 6 bases and V 5 bases, and 5 bases lay outside the gene matches. In regard to this clone: Its antigen is unknown.

Study-wide points: The authors noted considerable between-person heterogeneity in alloreactive memory CD8+ cells. Memory T cells were less diverse than naive, with memory CD8+ most oligoclonal. Memory CD8+ clonal expansion seemed more limited with regulatory than mature dendritic cells.

Repertoires were generated with immunoSEQ multiplex PCR, while TCRdb's copy carries only in-frame clones and drops some. The sample has under 35,000 clones; more than 70% are singletons. FACS sorted CD4+ or CD8+ T cells into CD45RA+ naive and CD45RO+ memory. The receptor's source is a human donor in good health. Material for sequencing was naive CD8+ T cells from blood. The subset here: CD45RA+ naive T cells. This chain joins TRBV7-9 and TRBJ2-3, with TRBD2 identical over 7 bases. Here the CDR3 DNA reads TGTGCCAGCAGCCCGGGGAGGGATGATACGCAGTATTTT. Protein sequence: CASSPGRDDTQYF. Supplemented by reference TRBV7-9 and TRBJ2-3, the full variable domain reads DTGVSQNPRHKITKRGQNVTFRCDPISEHNRLYWYRQTLGQGPEFLTYFQNEAQLEKSRLLSDRFSAERPKGSFSTLEIQRTEQGDSAMYLCASSPGRDDTQYFGPGTRLTVL.